This T cell receptor beta chain was obtained from a study of regulatory T cells in long-lasting Graves disease. As for time point: newly diagnosed GD, antithyroid drugs for less than 3 months. Extracted PBMC RNA gave rise to the TCR library. Study-wide findings and caveats: Persistent Graves' disease cases displayed lower TCR diversity than newly diagnosed ones.

This clonotype was observed many times. What it recognizes is unknown. Both iRepertoire HTBI primers and Arm-PCR of CDR3 regions were used to build the TCR beta libraries. One entry per CDR3 protein results from TCRdb running MiXCR on the multiplex PCR reads. The sample contains about 540,000 distinct CDR3 sequences, approximately 13% of which appear only once. J was trimmed by 7 bases and V by 4 bases; bases with no gene match: 8. Germline V lookup: CDR1 KGHDR, CDR2 SFDVKD. The CDR3 is made up of 16 amino acids. These data also featured in a second study, about T cells in Graves' hyperthyroidism and ophthalmopathy.

The receptor comes from a man aged 30 to 45 with Graves disease. The material sequenced was peripheral blood mononuclear cells (PBMCs), taken at new diagnosis, from a patient treated with antithyroid drugs. The chain combines TRBV24-1 with TRBJ2-1; 11 bases fit TRBD2. The CDR3 DNA is TGTGCCACCAGTGACCTGCTAGCGGGAGGTGGTAATGAGCAGTTCTTC. This encodes CATSDLLAGGGNEQFF.